One and the same sample provided the 18 T cell receptor beta chains below, sequenced in a study of T cells in Graves' hyperthyroidism and ophthalmopathy. RNA transcripts yielded amplified TCR beta CDR3 regions. Carried out on the TCR CDR3, a first-round RT-PCR used the HTBI primer set. Each CDR3 protein is one row after TCRdb ran MiXCR on the multiplex PCR reads. Altogether fewer than 750,000 distinct CDR3 sequences are present, about 14% being singletons, with the ten largest covering about an eighth. The sequenced material came from blood. The receptors here all came from a woman aged 45-65 years with Graves' ophthalmopathy.

This chain uses TRBV19 with TRBJ1-4; D unresolved. The CDR3 has 17 residues. The V end was cut by 5 bases, the J end by 0 bases, with 16 bases between. Germline V gene data show CDR1 as LNHDA and CDR2 as SQIVND (reference sequence). CDR3 DNA sequence: TGTGCCAGTAGTTTTGGCAGGAAGATTACAACTAATGAAAAACTGTTTTTT. This codes for CASSFGRKITTNEKLFF.

This clonotype was seen more than once but under ten times. The chain employs TRBV18 and TRBJ1-4, with D uncertain. CDR1 is KGHSH, CDR2 LQKENI, per germline. Trimming took 3 bases from V and 4 from J, leaving 9 bases between them. The CDR3 covers 14 residues. CDR3 protein: CASSPGNFNEKLFF. The CDR3 DNA reads TGTGCCAGCTCACCTGGGAACTTTAATGAAAAACTGTTTTTT. Based on the CDR3 plus reference TRBV18 and TRBJ1-4, the full variable domain is NAGVMQNPRHLVRRRGQEARLRCSPMKGHSHVYWYRQLPEEGLKFMVYLQKENIIDESGMPKERFSAEFPKEGPSILRIQQVVRGDSAAYFCASSPGNFNEKLFFGSGTQLSVL.

V usage is TRBV18 and J usage is TRBJ1-5; no definite D call. Germline CDR1 KGHSH, CDR2 LQKENI. V dropped 2 bases and J dropped 5 bases, with 7 bases sitting between them. The length of the CDR3 is 13 residues. DNA for the CDR3: TGTGCCAGCTCACCAAGTCGGGATCAGCCCCAGCATTTT. Its translation is CASSPSRDQPQHF.

This clonotype was found many times. The chain is built from TRBV18 and TRBJ2-4; 10 nucleotides align to TRBD1. This CDR3 contains 14 residues. V dropped 3 bases and J dropped 8; count of bases not matched to a gene: 4. CDR1 and CDR2 from the germline V gene are KGHSH and LQKENI. The CDR3 region is CASSPRQGADIQYF. Here the CDR3 DNA reads TGTGCCAGCTCACCGCGACAGGGGGCGGACATTCAGTACTTC.

The chain couples TRBV9 to TRBJ1-2; the D is unclear. Germline loops: CDR1 SGDLS, CDR2 YYNGEE. The CDR3 contains 13 residues. V was trimmed by 0 bases and J by 4 bases, leaving 7 bases between them. The CDR3 DNA reads TGTGCCAGCAGCGTAGAGGGCATCTATGGCTACACCTTC. It translates to CASSVEGIYGYTF.

This clonotype was observed at least ten times. This rearrangement joins TRBV12-3 or TRBV12-4 to TRBJ2-2; 7 bases agree with TRBD1. With 6 bases clipped from V and 8 bases from J, the junction kept 9 bases outside the gene matches. This CDR3 has 14 amino acids. The CDR3 region is CASRTGTVVGELFF. The DNA of the CDR3 is TGTGCCAGCAGAACCGGGACAGTCGTAGGGGAGCTGTTTTTT.

This clonotype has just a few counts. In DNA form, the CDR3 reads TGTGCCAGCAGTTATGGGGTGCGGGCCGGGAGTAGCACCGGGGAGCTGTTTTTT. This sequence encodes CASSYGVRAGSSTGELFF. The chain recombines TRBV12-3 or TRBV12-4 with TRBJ2-2, with D possibly matching TRBD2 (6 bases). V lost 4 bases to trimming and J lost 4 bases, with 22 bases between them. This CDR3 has 18 residues.

This clonotype was counted between two and nine times. The rearrangement joins TRBV12-3 or TRBV12-4 to TRBJ1-4, with D uncertain. V was cut by 4 bases and J by 5 bases, with 14 bases left in between. The CDR3 sequence is 15 residues long. The CDR3 loop reads CASSSPGNRNEKLFF. The CDR3 bases are TGTGCCAGCAGTTCACCAGGAAACCGAAATGAAAAACTGTTTTTT.

This clonotype has just a few counts. The genes are TRBV6-1 and TRBJ1-4; 7 bases match TRBD1. With 6 bases clipped from V and 7 bases from J, the junction kept 5 bases outside the gene matches. The CDR3 totals 13 residues. The germline V gene encodes CDR1 MNHNS and CDR2 SASEGT. The CDR3 DNA reads TGTGCCAGCAGGCAGGGGGGGCGTGAAAAACTGTTTTTT. Its protein product is CASRQGGREKLFF.

Ten or more counts support this clonotype. J is TRBJ2-1 and V is TRBV6-2 or TRBV6-3; tentatively, D is TRBD2 (5 bases). The length of the CDR3 is 19 residues. Looked up from germline, CDR1 is MNHEY and CDR2 is SVGEGT. Deletions cut 3 bases from V and 6 bases from J, with 27 bases between. The CDR3 DNA reads TGTGCCAGCAGTTATTTGAGGGTCATTAGCGTCAGCCCCCCCAATGAGCAGTTCTTC. This encodes CASSYLRVISVSPPNEQFF.

This clonotype was observed many times. The chain uses TRBV3-1 and TRBJ2-1, with 11 bases aligning to TRBD2. CDR1 LGHDT and CDR2 YNNKEL come from the germline V gene (reference sequence). The CDR3 is 17 amino acids. V dropped 4 bases and J dropped 0; count of bases not matched to a gene: 5. CDR3 bases: TGTGCCAGCAGCCCCTTAGCGGGAGGGTACTCCTACAATGAGCAGTTCTTC. Its protein is CASSPLAGGYSYNEQFF.

The chain uses TRBV6-1 and TRBJ1-5, with 7 bases that match TRBD1. Germline CDR1 reads MNHNS; CDR2 reads SASEGT. The CDR3 contains 15 residues. The V gene end was trimmed by 6 bases and the J gene end by 2 bases; junction bases not matched to a gene: 7. In DNA, the CDR3 is TGTGCCAGCAGCATCAGGGGGGAGGGCAATCAGCCCCAGCATTTT. It translates to CASSIRGEGNQPQHF.

Many counts were recorded for this clonotype. The chain employs TRBV7-9 and TRBJ2-2, with D uncertain. Looked up from germline, CDR1 is SEHNR and CDR2 is FQNEAQ (reference sequence). The ends were cut back, 5 bases at V and 4 bases at J, with 8 bases in the middle. The CDR3 spans 13 residues. This CDR3 is CASSQWSTGELFF. The CDR3 DNA sequence: TGTGCCAGCAGCCAGTGGAGCACCGGGGAGCTGTTTTTT.

With respect to this clonotype: Germline is not matched at one junction end, which may reflect a read error. The gene calls are TRBV27 and TRBJ1-5; D uncertain. Germline CDR1 and CDR2: MNHEY and SMNVEV (reference sequence). CDR3 size: 12 residues. CDR3 DNA: TGTGCCAGCAGTCCAAGAAATCGGCCCCAGCATTTT. Protein sequence: CASSPRNRPQHF.

At least ten counts were recorded for this clonotype. The CDR3 protein is CASSRFSGELFF. The CDR3 DNA is TGTGCCAGCAGCCGTTTCTCCGGGGAGCTGTTTTTT. The chain is built from TRBV12-3 or TRBV12-4 and TRBJ2-2; D ambiguous. The CDR3 has 12 residues. V was cut by 6 bases and J by 6 bases, with 8 bases left in between.

This clonotype was counted many times. This chain joins TRBV6-2 or TRBV6-3 and TRBJ2-7; D may match TRBD1 or TRBD2 (5 bases each). Germline CDR1 and CDR2: MNHEY and SVGEGT. V was clipped by 1 base and J by 6 bases, with 10 bases between them. This CDR3 contains 13 residues. CDR3 region: CASSYWGRGEQYF. CDR3 coding DNA: TGTGCCAGCAGTTACTGGGGGAGAGGCGAGCAGTACTTC.

This clonotype was detected ten times or more. V is TRBV29-1 and J is TRBJ2-1, with 10 bases aligning to TRBD2. V lost 5 bases and J lost 1; bases outside the gene matches: 11. CDR3 length: 17 residues. The germline V gene has CDR1 SQVTM and CDR2 ANQGSEA. CDR3 coding DNA: TGCAGCGTTCCGGGCCTAGCGGGAGAATTATCCTACAATGAGCAGTTCTTC. Translated, it gives CSVPGLAGELSYNEQFF.

Ten or more counts support this clonotype. This chain links TRBV20-1 with TRBJ2-3; perhaps TRBD1 as D (6 bases). Per the germline V gene, CDR1 is DFQATT and CDR2 is SNEGSKA (reference sequence). Deletions cut 3 bases from V and 3 bases from J, with 13 bases between. The CDR3 covers 14 residues. CDR3 region: CSASGTLGTDTQYF. The DNA of the CDR3 is TGCAGTGCTAGTGGGACACTAGGGACAGATACGCAGTATTTT.